What follows are 15 T cell receptor beta chains derived from one specimen sequenced in a study of beta chain features in type 1 diabetes. Study conclusions and caveats: Type 1 diabetes patients had moderately but significantly shorter TCRB CDR3s in all four CD4+ subsets.

Expressed TCRB transcripts were sequenced because the isolated RNA had all been reverse transcribed beforehand. Libraries were prepared by immunoSEQ multiplex PCR; TCRdb keeps only in-frame clonotypes and omits some of them. The repertoire holds around 650,000 clones, roughly 12% seen once, with around 0.12% in the top ten. Their antigens remain unidentified. The sequencing sample was made of naive CD4+ T cells from blood. These receptors all stem from a man aged 30-40 years with type 1 diabetes.

The sample holds a few counts of this clone. Other DNA sequences from this sample encode an identical CDR3 as well. V gene TRBV5-1 combines with J gene TRBJ2-7, with 9 positions matching TRBD1. Germline V gives CDR1 SGHRS, CDR2 YFSETQ. There are 14 residues in the CDR3. Trimming took 4 bases from V and 3 from J; bases not matched to a gene: 5. Here the CDR3 DNA reads TGCGCCAGCAGCCCCGGGACAGGGATCTACGAGCAGTACTTC. It specifies CASSPGTGIYEQYF.

This chain connects TRBV9 to TRBJ1-6; D is uncertain. Germline V lookup: CDR1 SGDLS, CDR2 YYNGEE. V was cut by 2 bases and J by 10 bases, with 7 bases left in between. The CDR3 sequence is 12 residues long. In DNA, the CDR3 is TGTGCCAGCAGCGTTTACGGGTCACCCCTCCACTTT. Translating it yields CASSVYGSPLHF.

V and J are TRBV4-3 and TRBJ2-1; D gene uncertain. Deletions cut 0 bases from V and 9 bases from J, with 15 bases between. Looked up from germline, CDR1 is LGHNA and CDR2 is YSLEER. The CDR3 is 15 residues long. The CDR3 region is CASSQDPLSNPEQFF. DNA of the CDR3: TGCGCCAGCAGCCAAGATCCCCTGAGCAACCCTGAGCAGTTCTTC.

This clone was detected a few times. This sequence joins TRBV25-1 and TRBJ1-2; TRBD1 agrees at 7 bases. V was pared by 5 bases and J by 6 bases, with 9 bases of the junction left unmatched. Per the germline V gene, CDR1 is MGHDK and CDR2 is SYGVNS. This CDR3 spans 14 amino acids. In DNA, the CDR3 is TGTGCCAGCAGTAATACAGGGGTTTGGGATGGCTACACCTTC. Translating gives CASSNTGVWDGYTF.

This clone was recorded at least ten times. The rearrangement joins TRBV5-1 to TRBJ2-1; maybe TRBD2 (5 bases). The germline V and J ends were trimmed by 2 bases and 5 bases, with 14 bases remaining between them. The CDR3 is 15 amino acids. CDR1 is SGHRS and CDR2 is YFSETQ in the germline V gene. CDR3 amino acids: CASSFGDPGDNEQFF. Here the CDR3 DNA reads TGCGCCAGCAGCTTCGGGGATCCCGGGGACAATGAGCAGTTCTTC.

J is TRBJ2-7 and V is TRBV7-3, with 7 positions matching TRBD1. Germline values: CDR1 SGHTA, CDR2 FQGTGA. The ends lost 5 bases at V and 5 bases at J; junction bases unmatched: 9. The CDR3 runs to 14 residues. The CDR3 region is CASSATGTENEQYF. The CDR3, as DNA: TGTGCCAGCAGCGCCACCGGGACAGAAAACGAGCAGTACTTC. The full variable domain, in which reference TRBV7-3 and TRBJ2-7 provide the parts outside the CDR3, is GAGVSQTPSNKVTEKGKYVELRCDPISGHTALYWYRQSLGQGPEFLIYFQGTGAADDSGLPNDRFFAVRPEGSVSTLKIQRTERGDSAVYLCASSATGTENEQYFGPGTRLTVT.

This clone appeared a few times. This chain joins TRBV5-6 and TRBJ2-7; D is unclear. The germline V and J ends were trimmed by 0 bases and 3 bases, with 10 bases remaining between them. Per germline, CDR1 SGHDT and CDR2 YYEEEE. The CDR3 has 14 residues. Written as DNA, the CDR3 is TGTGCCAGCAGCTTGGAGGTGGCGGTCTACGAGCAGTACTTC. Translation: CASSLEVAVYEQYF. Using reference TRBV5-6 and TRBJ2-7 for the parts outside the CDR3, the full variable domain is DAGVTQSPTHLIKTRGQQVTLRCSPKSGHDTVSWYQQALGQGPQFIFQYYEEEERQRGNFPDRFSGHQFPNYSSELNVNALLLGDSALYLCASSLEVAVYEQYFGPGTRLTVT.

In this sample, this clone turned up a few times. This rearrangement joins TRBV9 to TRBJ2-5, with 9 bases matching TRBD2. Germline trimming cut 4 bases from V and 4 bases from J; bases unmatched to any gene: 5. This CDR3 is 14 amino acids long. CDR1 is SGDLS and CDR2 is YYNGEE in the germline V gene. The DNA for the CDR3 is TGTGCCAGCAGCCCGCCTAGCGGGGCAGAGACCCAGTACTTC. It is translated as CASSPPSGAETQYF.

There are a few counts of this clone. The chain is built from TRBV6-4 and TRBJ1-6, with 8 bases that match TRBD1. CDR3 length: 14 residues. Germline V gene sequence: CDR1 MRHNA, CDR2 SNTAGT. The J segment lost 8 bases and the V segment lost 6 bases, leaving 6 bases of the junction unmatched. The CDR3 reads CASSPAGGDSPLHF. The DNA for the CDR3 is TGTGCCAGCAGCCCCGCAGGGGGCGATTCACCCCTCCACTTT.

This rearrangement joins TRBV19 to TRBJ1-5; 9 bases align to TRBD1. This CDR3 comprises 16 residues. Looked up from germline, CDR1 is LNHDA and CDR2 is SQIVND (reference sequence). Unmatched junction bases numbered 11, after V lost 3 bases and J lost 8 bases. This CDR3 reads CASSIYGTGLIKPQHF. CDR3 nucleotide sequence: TGTGCCAGTAGTATCTACGGGACAGGGTTAATCAAGCCCCAGCATTTT.

The CDR3 DNA reads as TGTGCCAGCAGCTCGCAACAGTTTCGAGCCTACGAGCAGTACTTC. Encoded protein: CASSSQQFRAYEQYF. The chain carries TRBV7-9 and TRBJ2-7; D gene ambiguous. Trimming left V 4 bases short and J 2 bases short, with 15 bases between. CDR1 is SEHNR, CDR2 FQNEAQ, per germline (reference sequence). CDR3 length: 15 amino acids.

The J gene is TRBJ1-4, the V gene TRBV6-5, with D possibly matching TRBD1 (5 bases). This CDR3 has 15 amino acids. V was shortened by 2 bases and J by 8 bases, with 15 bases between the two germline ends. The germline V gene encodes CDR1 MNHEY and CDR2 SVGAGI. CDR3 nucleotides: TGTGCCAGCAGTTACCGGGGCAGGCCCCCCGAAAAACTGTTTTTT. Protein sequence: CASSYRGRPPEKLFF.

The J gene is TRBJ2-5, the V gene TRBV7-9; weak D call: TRBD1 (5 bases). CDR3 length equals 16 residues. V was trimmed by 4 bases and J by 1 base, leaving 16 bases between them. Germline assignment: CDR1 SEHNR and CDR2 FQNEAQ (reference sequence). The CDR3 DNA reads as TGTGCCAGCAGCTCCCAGGGAACAGGCGTCCAAGAGACCCAGTACTTC. Translated, it gives CASSSQGTGVQETQYF.

The CDR3 region has the DNA TGTGCCAGCAGTGAAGAGGAGCTGAGCTCTGGAAACACCATATATTTT. It yields the protein CASSEEELSSGNTIYF. The chain joins TRBV2 to TRBJ1-3; D unresolved. This CDR3 spans 16 amino acids. Trimming took off 1 base at V and 0 bases at J, with 10 bases between the two ends. CDR1 and CDR2 from the germline V gene are SNHLY and FYNNEI.

This clone showed up just a few times. The genes are TRBV4-2 and TRBJ1-5; possibly TRBD1 for D (5 bases). Trimming pared 1 base from V and 0 bases from J, leaving 13 bases between. Germline V gene data show CDR1 as LGHNA and CDR2 as YNFKEQ. This CDR3 spans 17 amino acids. As DNA, the CDR3 is TGTGCCAGCAGCCAAGTTACGGGAGGGGATAGCAATCAGCCCCAGCATTTT. This codes for CASSQVTGGDSNQPQHF.